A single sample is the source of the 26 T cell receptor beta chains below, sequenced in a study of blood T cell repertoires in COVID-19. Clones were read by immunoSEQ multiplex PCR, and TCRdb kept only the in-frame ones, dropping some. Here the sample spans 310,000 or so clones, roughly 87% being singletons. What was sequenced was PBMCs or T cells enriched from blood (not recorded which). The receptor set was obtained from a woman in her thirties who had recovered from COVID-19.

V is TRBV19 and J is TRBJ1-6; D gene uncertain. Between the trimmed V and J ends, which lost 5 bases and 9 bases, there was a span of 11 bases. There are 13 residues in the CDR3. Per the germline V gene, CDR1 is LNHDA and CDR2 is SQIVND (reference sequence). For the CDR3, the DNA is TGTGCCAGTAGTGAGGTAGTAAGTTCACCCCTCCACTTT. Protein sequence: CASSEVVSSPLHF.

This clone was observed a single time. The chain's CDR3 is CASSHNRGQCHPAGNTIYF. DNA for the CDR3: TGTGCCAGCAGCCACAACCGTGGACAGTGCCACCCAGCTGGAAACACCATATATTTT. The chain carries TRBV3-1 (or the pseudogene TRBV3-2) and TRBJ1-3; D might be TRBD1 (6 bases). The V gene's germline CDR1 is LGHDT and CDR2 YNNKEL (reference sequence). V lost 3 bases, J lost 2 bases, and 23 bases lay in between. CDR3 length: 19 residues.

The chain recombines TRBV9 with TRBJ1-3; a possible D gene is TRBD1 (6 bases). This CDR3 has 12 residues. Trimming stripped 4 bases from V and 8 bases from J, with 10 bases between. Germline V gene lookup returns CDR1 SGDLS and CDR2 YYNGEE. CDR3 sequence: CASSPGVDTIYF. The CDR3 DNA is TGTGCCAGCAGCCCAGGGGTAGACACCATATATTTT.

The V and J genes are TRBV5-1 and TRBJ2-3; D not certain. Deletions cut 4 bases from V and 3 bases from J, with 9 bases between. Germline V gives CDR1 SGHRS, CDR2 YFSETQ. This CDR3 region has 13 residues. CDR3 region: CASSVSRTDTQYF. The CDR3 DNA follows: TGCGCCAGCAGCGTCTCGCGAACAGATACGCAGTATTTT.

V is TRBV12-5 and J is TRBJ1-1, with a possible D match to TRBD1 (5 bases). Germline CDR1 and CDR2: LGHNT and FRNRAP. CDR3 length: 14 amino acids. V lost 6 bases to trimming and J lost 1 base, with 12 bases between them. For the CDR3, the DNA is TGTGCTAGTGGCCCCAACGGACAGAACACTGAAGCTTTCTTT. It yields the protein CASGPNGQNTEAFF.

This CDR3 is CASSRGTASYEQYF. The CDR3 nucleotides read TGTGCCAGCAGCCGCGGGACGGCATCCTACGAGCAGTACTTC. The chain uses TRBV11-2 and TRBJ2-7, with D perhaps TRBD2 (6 bases). Per the germline V gene, CDR1 is SGHAT and CDR2 is FQNNGV. This CDR3 has 14 residues. V was shortened by 5 bases and J by 1 base, with 12 bases between the two germline ends.

The CDR3 nucleotides read TGTGCCACCAGATTGACAGAAGCTAACTATGGCTACACCTTC. This sequence encodes CATRLTEANYGYTF. The chain combines TRBV15 with TRBJ1-2; tentatively, D is TRBD1 (5 bases). V gave up 6 bases and J gave up 0 bases, with 11 bases separating them. This CDR3 contains 14 residues. Germline loops: CDR1 LNHNV, CDR2 YYDKDF (reference sequence).

CDR3 nucleotide sequence: TGTGCCAGCACCCCTGGCGGGGCTAGCGGTTTCAATGAGCAGTTCTTC. Translated: CASTPGGASGFNEQFF. The rearrangement links TRBV4-2 to TRBJ2-1; TRBD2 matches 7 bases. The V gene end was trimmed by 7 bases and the J gene end by 6 bases; junction bases not matched to a gene: 15. The V gene's germline CDR1 is LGHNA and CDR2 YNFKEQ. The CDR3 totals 16 residues.

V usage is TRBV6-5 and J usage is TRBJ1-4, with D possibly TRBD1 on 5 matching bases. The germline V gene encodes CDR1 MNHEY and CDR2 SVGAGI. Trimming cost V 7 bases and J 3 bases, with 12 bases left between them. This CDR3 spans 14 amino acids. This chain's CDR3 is CASTPGGANEKLFF. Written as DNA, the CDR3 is TGTGCCAGCACCCCGGGGGGAGCTAATGAAAAACTGTTTTTT.

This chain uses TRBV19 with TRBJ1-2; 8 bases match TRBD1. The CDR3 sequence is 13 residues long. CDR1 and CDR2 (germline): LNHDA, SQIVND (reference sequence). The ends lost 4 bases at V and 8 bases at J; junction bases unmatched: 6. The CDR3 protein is CASSNGRGQGYTF. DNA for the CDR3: TGTGCCAGTAGTAACGGCAGGGGGCAGGGCTACACCTTC.

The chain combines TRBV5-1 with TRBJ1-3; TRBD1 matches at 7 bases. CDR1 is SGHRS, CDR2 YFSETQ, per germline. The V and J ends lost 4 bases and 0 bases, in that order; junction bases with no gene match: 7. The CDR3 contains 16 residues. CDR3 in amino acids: CASSSGDSLSGNTIYF. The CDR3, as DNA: TGCGCCAGCAGCAGTGGGGACAGCCTCTCTGGAAACACCATATATTTT. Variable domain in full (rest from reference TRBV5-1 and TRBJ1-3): KAGVTQTPRYLIKTRGQQVTLSCSPISGHRSVSWYQQTPGQGLQFLFEYFSETQRNKGNFPGRFSGRQFSNSRSEMNVSTLELGDSALYLCASSSGDSLSGNTIYFGEGSWLTVV.

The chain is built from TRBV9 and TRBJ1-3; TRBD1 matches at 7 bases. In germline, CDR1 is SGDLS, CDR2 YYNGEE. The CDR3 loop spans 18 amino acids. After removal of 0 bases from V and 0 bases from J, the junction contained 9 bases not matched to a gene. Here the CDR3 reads CASSVATGQVFSGNTIYF. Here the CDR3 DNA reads TGTGCCAGCAGCGTAGCTACTGGACAGGTGTTCTCTGGAAACACCATATATTTT.

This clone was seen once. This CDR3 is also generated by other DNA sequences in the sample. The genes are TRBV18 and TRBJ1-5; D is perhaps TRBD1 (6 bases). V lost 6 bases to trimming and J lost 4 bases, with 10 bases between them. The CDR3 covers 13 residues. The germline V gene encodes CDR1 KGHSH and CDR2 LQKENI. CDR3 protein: CASSRDRNQPQHF. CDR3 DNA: TGTGCCAGCTCTCGAGACAGGAATCAGCCCCAGCATTTT.

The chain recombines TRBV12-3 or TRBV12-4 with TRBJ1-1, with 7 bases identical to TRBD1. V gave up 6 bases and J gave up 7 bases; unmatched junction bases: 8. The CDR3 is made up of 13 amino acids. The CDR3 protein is CASRTGATLEAFF. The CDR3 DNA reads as TGTGCCAGCAGAACAGGGGCGACTCTTGAAGCTTTCTTT.

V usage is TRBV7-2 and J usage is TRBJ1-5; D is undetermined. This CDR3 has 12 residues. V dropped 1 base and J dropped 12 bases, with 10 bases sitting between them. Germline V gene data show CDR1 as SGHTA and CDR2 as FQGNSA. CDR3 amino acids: CASSLDRGVQHF. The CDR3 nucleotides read TGTGCCAGCAGCTTAGATCGGGGAGTCCAGCATTTT.

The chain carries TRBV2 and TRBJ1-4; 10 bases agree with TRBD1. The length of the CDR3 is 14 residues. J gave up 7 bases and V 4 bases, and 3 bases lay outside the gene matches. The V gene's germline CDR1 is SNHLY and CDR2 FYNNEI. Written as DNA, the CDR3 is TGTGCCAGCAGTGGACAGGGGGCCCTTGAAAAACTGTTTTTT. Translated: CASSGQGALEKLFF.

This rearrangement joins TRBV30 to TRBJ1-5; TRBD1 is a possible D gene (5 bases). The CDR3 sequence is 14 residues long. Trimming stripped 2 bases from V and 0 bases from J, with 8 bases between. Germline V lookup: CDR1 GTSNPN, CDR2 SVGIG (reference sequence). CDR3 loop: CAWSLGHSNQPQHF. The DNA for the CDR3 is TGTGCCTGGAGTCTTGGACATAGCAATCAGCCCCAGCATTTT.

The CDR3 coding sequence is TGTGCCAGTAGCCACCTTTTCGGGGATCAGCCCCAGCATTTT. Encoded protein: CASSHLFGDQPQHF. This chain uses TRBV19 with TRBJ1-5; D ambiguous. This CDR3 contains 14 residues. Germline CDR1 LNHDA, CDR2 SQIVND (reference sequence). Deletions cut 6 bases from V and 5 bases from J, with 14 bases between. Variable domain in full (rest from reference TRBV19 and TRBJ1-5): DGGITQSPKYLFRKEGQNVTLSCEQNLNHDAMYWYRQDPGQGLRLIYYSQIVNDFQKGDIAEGYSVSREKKESFPLTVTSAQKNPTAFYLCASSHLFGDQPQHFGDGTRLSIL.

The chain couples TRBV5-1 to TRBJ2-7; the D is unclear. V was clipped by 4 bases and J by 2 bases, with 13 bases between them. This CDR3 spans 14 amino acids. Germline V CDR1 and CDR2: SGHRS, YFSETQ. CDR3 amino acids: CASSQTPLAYEQYF. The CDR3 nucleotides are TGCGCCAGCAGCCAGACTCCCCTGGCCTACGAGCAGTACTTC.

The CDR3 spells CASSSEDIPLGYTF. The CDR3 DNA follows: TGCGCCAGCAGCTCAGAGGACATTCCCTTGGGCTACACCTTC. The chain has TRBV5-1 and TRBJ1-2; maybe TRBD1 (5 bases). This CDR3 contains 14 residues. Germline CDR1 is SGHRS and CDR2 is YFSETQ. V was trimmed by 3 bases and J by 8 bases, leaving 17 bases between them.

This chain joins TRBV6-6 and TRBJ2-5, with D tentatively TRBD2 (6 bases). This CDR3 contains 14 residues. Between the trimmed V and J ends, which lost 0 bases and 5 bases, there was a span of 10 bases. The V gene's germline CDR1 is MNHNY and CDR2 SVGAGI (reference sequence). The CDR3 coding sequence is TGTGCCAGCAGTTACTCGGAGGGAACGGAGACCCAGTACTTC. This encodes CASSYSEGTETQYF.

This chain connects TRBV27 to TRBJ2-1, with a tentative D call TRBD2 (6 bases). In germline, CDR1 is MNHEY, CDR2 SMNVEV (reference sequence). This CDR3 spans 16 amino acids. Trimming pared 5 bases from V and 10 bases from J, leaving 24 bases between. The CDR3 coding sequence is TGTGCCAGCAGTCCCCGGACTACATATCGACTTCGGGAGCAGTTCTTC. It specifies CASSPRTTYRLREQFF.

The CDR3 region is CSALQGSYTF. The CDR3 DNA follows: TGCAGTGCTCTACAGGGGAGCTACACCTTC. The chain has TRBV20-1 and TRBJ1-2; 7 bases are a match to TRBD1. The CDR3 is 10 amino acids. Germline-derived CDR1 and CDR2 are DFQATT and SNEGSKA (reference sequence). Germline trimming cut 5 bases from V and 9 bases from J; bases unmatched to any gene: 3.

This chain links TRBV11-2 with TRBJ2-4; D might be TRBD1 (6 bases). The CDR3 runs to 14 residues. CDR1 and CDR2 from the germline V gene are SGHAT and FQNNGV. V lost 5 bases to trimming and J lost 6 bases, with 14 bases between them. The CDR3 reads CASSDTGLGNIQYF. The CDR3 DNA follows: TGTGCCAGCAGCGATACAGGGTTGGGAAACATTCAGTACTTC.

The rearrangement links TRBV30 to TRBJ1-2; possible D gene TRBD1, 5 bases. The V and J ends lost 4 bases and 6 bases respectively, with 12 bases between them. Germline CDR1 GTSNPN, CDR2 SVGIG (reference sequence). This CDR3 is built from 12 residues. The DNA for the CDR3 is TGTGCCTGGACCGGACATGAAGATGGCTACACCTTC. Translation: CAWTGHEDGYTF.

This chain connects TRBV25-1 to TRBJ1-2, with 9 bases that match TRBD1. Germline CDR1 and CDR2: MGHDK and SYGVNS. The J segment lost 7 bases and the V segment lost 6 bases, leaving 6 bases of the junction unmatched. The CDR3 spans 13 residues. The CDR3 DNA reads TGTGCCAGCAGCCCCGGGACAGGGAGTGGCTACACCTTC. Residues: CASSPGTGSGYTF.